This T cell receptor (beta chain) came from a study of identifying expanded T cells in peripheral blood. Study results and limitations: Variance in clone template counts between two-week samples significantly increased with total template count across all healthy donors. Roughly 1.1 clones differed between technical replicates, versus approximately 16 and 20 over time.

Collection occurred without any documented infections or immune events in donors. This clone has a single count. What it binds is unknown. Sequencing was performed with immunoSEQ multiplex PCR; in TCRdb, only in-frame clones are kept and a portion is missing. The sample carries tens of thousands of clones, roughly 84% recorded once. Sample: blood. The sequence was obtained from a person between 18 and 69 years old in good health.

This CDR3 is CASSLREGLGYTF. The CDR3 DNA follows: TGTGCCAGCAGCTTAAGGGAGGGGTTGGGCTACACCTTC. The chain carries TRBV5-6 and TRBJ1-2, with a tentative D call TRBD1 (5 bases). CDR3 length: 13 residues. Germline values: CDR1 SGHDT, CDR2 YYEEEE. V was clipped by 2 bases and J by 8 bases, with 13 bases between them.